This T cell receptor beta chain appears in the sequencing data of a study of cytomegalovirus exposure and HLA in healthy donors. Study-wide results and caveats: The study recorded 150 to 200 TCR beta chains that were cytomegalovirus-associated. A later analysis found TCR association rates differed by HLA locus, highest for DRB1 and lowest for HLA-C.

Germline-derived CDR1 and CDR2 are SSHAT and FNYEAQ (reference sequence). Trimming took off 1 base at V and 3 bases at J, with 9 bases between the two ends. The CDR3 runs 14 residues. PCR used 60 Vbeta primers and 13 Jbeta primers. Data came from immunoSEQ multiplex PCR; TCRdb stores just in-frame clones and leaves some out. The sample has around 160,000 clones; about 75% are singletons. As concerns this clone: Its antigen is as yet unknown.

The rearrangement uses TRBV7-7 and TRBJ2-5; D gene uncertain. The sample consisted of PBMCs. The clonotype comes from a male donor in good health and CMV-seronegative. The CDR3 DNA sequence: TGTGCCAGCAGCTTAGGAAGACATGAAGAGACCCAGTACTTC. Its translation is CASSLGRHEETQYF.